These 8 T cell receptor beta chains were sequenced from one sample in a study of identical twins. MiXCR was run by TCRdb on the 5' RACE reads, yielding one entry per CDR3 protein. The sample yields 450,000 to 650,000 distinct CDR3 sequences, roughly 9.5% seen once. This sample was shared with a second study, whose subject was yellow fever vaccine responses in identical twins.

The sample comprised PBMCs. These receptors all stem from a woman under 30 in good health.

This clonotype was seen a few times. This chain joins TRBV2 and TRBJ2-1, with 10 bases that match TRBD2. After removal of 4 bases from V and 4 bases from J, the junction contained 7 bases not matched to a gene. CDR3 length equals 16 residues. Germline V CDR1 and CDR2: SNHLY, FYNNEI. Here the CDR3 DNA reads TGTGCCAGCAGTGGGAAGCTAGCGGGGGTATACAATGAGCAGTTCTTC. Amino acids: CASSGKLAGVYNEQFF.

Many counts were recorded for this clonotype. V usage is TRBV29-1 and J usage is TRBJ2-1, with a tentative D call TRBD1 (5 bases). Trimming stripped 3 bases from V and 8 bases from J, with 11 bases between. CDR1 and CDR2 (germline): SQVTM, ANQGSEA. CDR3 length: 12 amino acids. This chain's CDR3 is CSVDRAGDEQFF. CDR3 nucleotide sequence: TGCAGCGTTGACAGGGCAGGAGATGAGCAGTTCTTC.

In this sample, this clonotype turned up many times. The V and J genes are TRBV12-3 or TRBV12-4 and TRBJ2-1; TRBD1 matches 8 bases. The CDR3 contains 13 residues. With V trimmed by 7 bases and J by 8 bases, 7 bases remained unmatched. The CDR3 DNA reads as TGTGCCAGCAAAGACAGGGGATTGTATGAGCAGTTCTTC. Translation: CASKDRGLYEQFF.

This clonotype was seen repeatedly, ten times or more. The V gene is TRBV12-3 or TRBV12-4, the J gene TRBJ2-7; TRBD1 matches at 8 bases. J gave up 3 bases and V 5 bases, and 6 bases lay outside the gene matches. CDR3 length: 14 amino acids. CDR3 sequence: CASSLDRGNYEQYF. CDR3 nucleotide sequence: TGTGCCAGCAGTCTAGACAGGGGTAACTACGAGCAGTACTTC.

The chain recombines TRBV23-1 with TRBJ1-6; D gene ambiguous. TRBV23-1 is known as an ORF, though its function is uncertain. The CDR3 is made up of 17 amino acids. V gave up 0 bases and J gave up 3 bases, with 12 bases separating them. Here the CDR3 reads CASSQSSGCDYNSPLHF. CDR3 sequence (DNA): TGCGCCAGCAGTCAATCGTCGGGGTGTGACTATAATTCACCCCTCCACTTT.

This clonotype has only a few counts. The CDR3 spells CASSLGIGGRVQYF. As DNA, the CDR3 is TGTGCCAGCAGCTTAGGGATCGGCGGGAGGGTGCAGTACTTC. The genes are TRBV7-9 and TRBJ2-5, with 9 bases that match TRBD2. Trimming removed 1 base from V and 11 bases from J; junction bases left unmatched: 8. The CDR3 loop spans 14 amino acids. CDR1 and CDR2 from the germline V gene are SEHNR and FQNEAQ (reference sequence).

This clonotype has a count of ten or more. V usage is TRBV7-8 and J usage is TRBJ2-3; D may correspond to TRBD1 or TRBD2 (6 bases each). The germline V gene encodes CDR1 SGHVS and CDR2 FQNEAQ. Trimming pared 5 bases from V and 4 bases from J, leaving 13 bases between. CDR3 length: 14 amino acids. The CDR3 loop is CASSGGQGADTQYF. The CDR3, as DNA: TGTGCCAGCAGCGGGGGGCAGGGTGCAGATACGCAGTATTTT.

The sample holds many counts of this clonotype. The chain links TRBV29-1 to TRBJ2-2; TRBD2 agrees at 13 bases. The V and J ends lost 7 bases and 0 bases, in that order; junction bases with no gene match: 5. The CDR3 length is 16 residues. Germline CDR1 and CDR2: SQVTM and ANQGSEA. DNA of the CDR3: TGCAGCGGGACCGGACTAGCGGGGGCGAACACCGGGGAGCTGTTTTTT. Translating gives CSGTGLAGANTGELFF.